The 28 T cell receptor beta chains below come from one sample, sequenced in a study of tumor-infiltrating lymphocytes in oesophageal squamous cell carcinoma. One entry per CDR3 protein results from TCRdb running MiXCR on the PCR reads. The table shows 15,000 to 20,000 distinct CDR3 sequences, with approximately 43% occurring only once. Sample: blood. These receptors all stem from a female donor with esophageal squamous cell carcinoma.

This clonotype was detected many times. Germline and junction disagree at one end, which may indicate a read error. The chain has TRBV6-2 or TRBV6-3 and TRBJ1-4; D may be TRBD1 (6 bases). The CDR3 length is 16 residues. CDR1 MNHEY and CDR2 SVGEGT come from the germline V gene. CDR3 bases: TGTGCCAGCAGTTCCCGATCCCGACAGGCTAACGAAAAACTGTTTTTT. Its translation: CASSSRSRQANEKLFF.

The table lists this clonotype with many counts. The chain has TRBV19 and TRBJ2-3, with a possible D match to TRBD1 (5 bases). V lost 7 bases, J lost 1 base, and 15 bases lay in between. Germline CDR1 and CDR2: LNHDA and SQIVND (reference sequence). The CDR3 is 15 amino acids. CDR3 nucleotide sequence: TGTGCCAGTAAGATGGGCCAAGGGGGCACAGATACGCAGTATTTT. Translated: CASKMGQGGTDTQYF.

CDR3 nucleotide sequence: TGTGCCAGCAGCTTAATTCCCACTAATACGCAGTATTTT. This codes for CASSLIPTNTQYF. The V and J genes are TRBV7-3 and TRBJ2-3, with D uncertain. The CDR3 contains 13 residues. The germline CDR1 and CDR2 sequences are SGHTA and FQGTGA. V was pared by 1 base and J by 7 bases, with 9 bases between.

This clonotype was seen only a few times. V is TRBV11-2 and J is TRBJ2-1, with TRBD1 identical over 10 bases. Germline loops: CDR1 SGHAT, CDR2 FQNNGV. The CDR3 totals 15 residues. J lost 3 bases, V lost 5 bases, and 4 bases had no gene match. CDR3 sequence: CASSRQGANYNEQFF. CDR3 nucleotides: TGTGCCAGCAGCCGACAGGGGGCGAACTACAATGAGCAGTTCTTC.

In its sample, this clonotype was seen many times. The chain employs TRBV2 and TRBJ2-5; D remains unclear. The CDR3 has 15 amino acids. CDR1 and CDR2 (germline): SNHLY, FYNNEI. Deletions cut 4 bases from V and 1 base from J, with 13 bases between. CDR3 residues: CASSVDSTGQETQYF. The CDR3 nucleotides are TGTGCCAGCAGTGTAGATTCGACTGGCCAAGAGACCCAGTACTTC.

By share, this clonotype counts as medium-sized. The CDR3, as DNA: TGTGCCAGCATGTGGGATTCCACAGATACGCAGTATTTT. Translation: CASMWDSTDTQYF. The V gene is TRBV6-1, the J gene TRBJ2-3; D remains ambiguous. The CDR3 has 13 amino acids. Germline lookup yields CDR1 MNHNS and CDR2 SASEGT. The germline V and J ends were trimmed by 7 bases and 2 bases, with 10 bases remaining between them.

The genes are TRBV27 and TRBJ2-2; D not certain. Germline CDR1 is MNHEY and CDR2 is SMNVEV (reference sequence). Trimming took 7 bases from V and 6 from J, leaving 12 bases between them. The CDR3 contains 13 residues. The CDR3 bases are TGTGCCAGCACCTTTGTAGGATCCGGGGAGCTGTTTTTT. Amino acids: CASTFVGSGELFF.

The rearrangement links TRBV28 to TRBJ2-2; the D call may be TRBD1 or TRBD2 (6 bases each). This CDR3 region has 13 residues. Looked up from germline, CDR1 is MDHEN and CDR2 is SYDVKM. V gave up 6 bases and J gave up 5 bases, with 10 bases separating them. CDR3 protein: CASRLGGTGELFF. The CDR3 DNA is TGTGCCAGCAGGCTAGGGGGGACCGGGGAGCTGTTTTTT.

The sample holds a few counts of this clonotype. The V call is TRBV7-3, the J call TRBJ2-3; the match to TRBD2 covers 10 bases. From germline, CDR1 is SGHTA and CDR2 FQGTGA. V gave up 4 bases and J gave up 0 bases; unmatched junction bases: 4. The CDR3 covers 16 residues. The CDR3 here is CASSSKAGGSTDTQYF. In DNA, the CDR3 is TGTGCCAGCAGCTCAAAAGCGGGAGGGAGCACAGATACGCAGTATTTT.

In its sample, this clonotype was seen once. The chain carries TRBV7-2 and TRBJ2-3; TRBD1 aligns across 7 bases. The junction had 7 bases not matched to a gene; V was cut back by 6 bases and J by 4 bases. The germline gives CDR1 SGHTA, CDR2 FQGNSA. The CDR3 length is 14 residues. CDR3 protein: CASSWDSYADTQYF. DNA for the CDR3: TGTGCCAGCAGTTGGGACAGTTATGCAGATACGCAGTATTTT. Supplemented by reference TRBV7-2 and TRBJ2-3, the full variable domain reads GAGVSQSPSNKVTEKGKDVELRCDPISGHTALYWYRQSLGQGLEFLIYFQGNSAPDKSGLPSDRFSAERTGGSVSTLTIQRTQQEDSAVYLCASSWDSYADTQYFGPGTRLTVL.

In its sample, this clonotype was seen many times. CDR3 in amino acids: CASSLLGLGAFF. DNA of the CDR3: TGTGCCAGCAGTTTATTGGGGTTGGGAGCTTTCTTT. V gene TRBV28 combines with J gene TRBJ1-1; D remains unclear. The CDR3 loop spans 12 amino acids. V lost 1 base and J lost 10, with 10 bases in between. CDR1 and CDR2 (germline): MDHEN, SYDVKM.

In this sample, this clonotype turned up a few times. The chain carries TRBV7-2 and TRBJ2-2, with 8 bases aligning to TRBD1. V lost 1 base to trimming and J lost 7 bases; unmatched junction nucleotides: 8. This CDR3 comprises 16 residues. Germline CDR1 SGHTA, CDR2 FQGNSA. CDR3 DNA: TGTGCCAGCAGCTTAGGAGGACAGGGTTCGGGCGGGGAGCTGTTTTTT. As protein: CASSLGGQGSGGELFF.

This clonotype has ten or more counts. The gene calls are TRBV19 and TRBJ2-5; the D gene is possibly TRBD2 (5 bases). This CDR3 is built from 14 residues. CDR1 is LNHDA and CDR2 is SQIVND in the germline V gene (reference sequence). V lost 5 bases, J lost 11 bases, and 21 bases lay in between. The CDR3 here is CASSAKLFHGEQYF. Here the CDR3 DNA reads TGTGCCAGTAGTGCAAAACTATTTCATGGGGAGCAGTACTTC.

This clonotype was seen at least ten times. A much larger clone lies one base from this, so it may be a read error. The chain couples TRBV7-8 to TRBJ2-1, with D maybe TRBD1 (5 bases). Looked up from germline, CDR1 is SGHVS and CDR2 is FQNEAQ. The V end lost 2 bases, the J end lost 10 bases, and 12 bases lay between the germline ends. This CDR3 contains 13 residues. CDR3 residues: CASSLQGTYEQFF. The CDR3 DNA follows: TGTGCCAGCAGCTTACAGGGTACCTACGAGCAGTTCTTC.

This rearrangement joins TRBV28 to TRBJ2-1, with TRBD1 identical over 7 bases. The CDR3 loop spans 18 amino acids. Germline-derived CDR1 and CDR2 are MDHEN and SYDVKM. Unmatched junction bases numbered 14, after V lost 6 bases and J lost 0 bases. CDR3 in amino acids: CASRSTGLPLHSYNEQFF. The CDR3 bases are TGTGCCAGCAGATCGACAGGGCTACCCCTACACTCCTACAATGAGCAGTTCTTC.

The chain is built from TRBV7-3 and TRBJ2-4, with TRBD1 matching 8 bases. Germline CDR1 reads SGHTA; CDR2 reads FQGTGA. This CDR3 comprises 13 residues. V lost 3 bases and J lost 13; bases outside the gene matches: 8. The CDR3 bases are TGTGCCAGCAGCTTGACAGGGGCGGGCAAGCAGTACTTC. It translates to CASSLTGAGKQYF.

The rearrangement uses TRBV7-3 and TRBJ1-4; D is undetermined. Near its end, the DNA agrees better with TRBJ2-2, so the J call may be wrong. The germline V gene has CDR1 SGHTA and CDR2 FQGTGA. The CDR3 totals 13 residues. DNA for the CDR3: TGTGCCAGCAGCCCCCAGATCACCGGGGAGCTGTTTTTT. Residues: CASSPQITGELFF.

In this sample, this clonotype turned up many times. The chain uses TRBV6-1 and TRBJ1-2, with D perhaps matching TRBD1 (5 bases). Germline CDR1 is MNHNS and CDR2 is SASEGT. Trimming removed 1 base at V and 6 bases at J, with 15 bases between. The CDR3 extends over 15 amino acids. For the CDR3, the DNA is TGTGCCAGCAGTGAAGTTTCGGGGCAGATAGATGGCTACACCTTC. Translating gives CASSEVSGQIDGYTF.

The V gene is TRBV5-1, the J gene TRBJ2-7; possibly TRBD2 for D (6 bases). TRBJ2-4 explains the end of the DNA better; the J call may be wrong. Germline V CDR1 and CDR2: SGHRS, YFSETQ. The CDR3 is 17 amino acids. The CDR3: CASSPQEGLLAKNIQYF. DNA for the CDR3: TGCGCCAGCAGCCCCCAGGAGGGCCTCCTAGCCAAAAACATTCAGTACTTC.

This clonotype is a singleton in its sample. The V call is TRBV12-5, the J call TRBJ2-5; D remains unclear. The CDR3 contains 15 residues. CDR1 is LGHNT, CDR2 FRNRAP, per germline. With 2 bases removed from V and 5 bases from J, the gap between germline ends came to 15 bases. CDR3 loop: CASGLPTEPGETQYF. The CDR3 DNA is TGTGCTAGTGGTTTGCCCACAGAGCCTGGGGAGACCCAGTACTTC.

This chain joins TRBV6-2 or TRBV6-3 and TRBJ1-1; D is uncertain. This CDR3 has 12 residues. The V end lost 2 bases, the J end lost 5 bases, and 6 bases lay between the germline ends. Germline values: CDR1 MNHEY, CDR2 SVGEGT. CDR3: CASSYGLTEAFF. As DNA, the CDR3 is TGTGCCAGCAGTTACGGATTGACTGAAGCTTTCTTT.

By share, this clonotype ranks as medium-sized (0.01 to 0.1%). The chain joins TRBV7-9 to TRBJ1-1; D call uncertain. CDR1 is SEHNR, CDR2 FQNEAQ, per germline (reference sequence). Trimming removed 5 bases from V and 11 bases from J, with 15 bases in between. CDR3 length: 12 residues. The DNA of the CDR3 is TGTGCCAGCAGCGTGAATACGGAAGTGGCTTTCTTT. Amino acid sequence: CASSVNTEVAFF.

This clonotype appeared many times. CDR3 in amino acids: CASSPRGRNNNEQYF. CDR3 nucleotide sequence: TGTGCCAGCAGCCCCAGGGGACGGAATAACAATGAGCAGTACTTC. The V and J genes are TRBV28 and TRBJ2-7; possible D gene TRBD1, 6 bases. This CDR3 comprises 15 residues. Germline V CDR1 and CDR2: MDHEN, SYDVKM. The V and J ends lost 6 bases and 7 bases respectively, with 22 bases between them.

This clonotype has just a few counts. The chain joins TRBV19 to TRBJ2-1; 13 bases agree with TRBD2. The CDR3 is 15 residues long. CDR1 LNHDA and CDR2 SQIVND come from the germline V gene (reference sequence). After removal of 4 bases from V and 8 bases from J, the junction contained 5 bases not matched to a gene. This chain's CDR3 is CASSRGLAGLDEQFF. The DNA of the CDR3 is TGTGCCAGTAGTAGGGGACTAGCGGGATTGGATGAGCAGTTCTTC.

On this clonotype itself: Since no conserved phenylalanine or tryptophan closes the CDR3, a read error is the likely cause. The DNA is omitted, as the CDR3 cannot be located on it reliably, and the CDR3 follows TCRdb's listing. The chain links TRBV6-6 to TRBJ2-5. With termini counted, the CDR3 has 17 amino acids. Germline V lookup: CDR1 MNHNY, CDR2 SVGAGI (reference sequence). CDR3 protein: CASSYTLLANTEAFFGN.

This clonotype has a count of ten or more. The chain combines TRBV6-1 with TRBJ2-3; D may match TRBD1 or TRBD2 (5 bases each). This CDR3 has 13 amino acids. Germline assignment: CDR1 MNHNS and CDR2 SASEGT. V was clipped by 5 bases and J by 4 bases, with 10 bases between them. The CDR3 coding sequence is TGTGCCAGCAGTTATGGGGGTGCAGATACGCAGTATTTT. Its protein product is CASSYGGADTQYF.

The chain carries TRBV11-3 and TRBJ2-1; D is uncertain. The V gene's germline CDR1 is SGHNT and CDR2 YENEEA. The CDR3 length is 13 residues. Between the trimmed V and J ends, which lost 1 base and 8 bases, there was a span of 9 bases. The CDR3: CASSLGRRDEQFF. The DNA for the CDR3 is TGTGCCAGCAGCTTAGGCCGCAGAGATGAGCAGTTCTTC.

On this clonotype: This clone may be a read error of a much larger clone one base away. The V gene is TRBV5-1, the J gene TRBJ2-5; TRBD1 aligns across 7 bases. In germline, CDR1 is SGHRS, CDR2 YFSETQ. This CDR3 spans 16 amino acids. The CDR3 DNA follows: TGCGCCGGCAGCTTGGCAGGACAGGCCTCCTACAATGAGCAGTACTTC. This codes for CAGSLAGQASYNEQYF.